The rows below give T cell receptor beta chains drawn from one sample of a study of blood T cell repertoires in COVID-19. Assay: immunoSEQ multiplex PCR; the TCRdb copy retains only in-frame clones and omits some. Of more than 60,000 clones listed, approximately 91% were seen once; the top ten hold 20% to 25%. The sample taken for sequencing was peripheral blood. These TCRs come from a woman aged 45 to 65 with active or convalescent COVID-19. The CDR3 runs from the conserved cysteine through the conserved F or W. The D gene is left open where the match is weak. The size of a clone is reported for some rows only, either as once, few or many, or as a class for expanded clones.

J gene	clone size	V gene	D gene	CDR3 length	CDR3 protein	CDR3 DNA
TRBJ1-2	-	TRBV20-1	-	15	CSAGGQSPEHYGYTF	TGCAGCGCTGGTGGACAGTCCCCGGAGCACTATGGCTACACCTTC
TRBJ2-7	-	TRBV9	TRBD2	15	CASCRLGLAGGEQYF	TGTGCCAGCTGTCGTTTGGGACTAGCGGGCGGCGAGCAGTACTTC
TRBJ2-1	-	TRBV5-5	-	16	CASSLATPNSYNEQFF	TGTGCCAGCAGCTTGGCTACCCCAAACTCCTACAATGAGCAGTTCTTC
TRBJ2-7	-	TRBV28	-	16	CASSRSDFSLSYEQYF	TGTGCCAGCAGTCGTTCGGACTTCTCTCTGAGCTACGAGCAGTACTTC
TRBJ2-1	-	TRBV2	-	18	CASSRASTMSRVQEEQFF	TGTGCCAGCAGTAGGGCTTCTACAATGAGCAGGGTACAAGAGGAGCAGTTCTTC
TRBJ1-2	-	TRBV7-3	-	16	CASTKGTRGANYGYTF	TGTGCCAGCACCAAGGGCACCCGGGGGGCTAACTATGGCTACACCTTC
TRBJ2-3	-	TRBV9	TRBD2	17	CASSVSSGSPGTDTQYF	TGTGCCAGCAGCGTTAGTAGCGGGAGTCCGGGCACAGATACGCAGTATTTT
TRBJ1-2	-	TRBV7-9	-	14	CASSLGREDYGYTF	TGTGCCAGCAGCTTAGGCAGGGAGGACTATGGCTACACCTTC
TRBJ1-1	few	TRBV9	-	12	CASSVADTEAFF	TGTGCCAGCAGCGTAGCGGACACTGAAGCTTTCTTT
TRBJ1-2	-	TRBV30	TRBD1	10	CAWDRGGYTF	TGTGCCTGGGACAGGGGGGGCTACACCTTC
TRBJ1-1	-	TRBV30	TRBD1	12	CAWSGDRGEAFF	TGTGCCTGGAGTGGTGACAGGGGTGAAGCTTTCTTT
TRBJ2-2	-	TRBV28	-	14	CASSEPGLTGELFF	TGTGCCAGCAGTGAACCGGGACTCACCGGGGAGCTGTTTTTT
TRBJ1-2	few	TRBV2	TRBD1	14	CASSHPGTGEGYTF	TGTGCCAGCAGTCATCCCGGGACAGGGGAGGGCTACACCTTC
TRBJ2-7	-	TRBV25-1	-	15	CASRGGTGRGDEQYF	TGTGCCAGCAGGGGGGGTACGGGTCGAGGGGACGAGCAGTACTTC
TRBJ2-5	-	TRBV10-3	-	13	CAISSGSQETQYF	TGTGCCATCAGTAGCGGGTCACAAGAGACCCAGTACTTC
TRBJ2-3	-	TRBV7-8	-	17	CASSLRGGPMRTDTQYF	TGTGCCAGCAGCTTACGAGGCGGGCCAATGCGCACAGATACGCAGTATTTT
TRBJ2-6	-	TRBV29-1	TRBD2	15	CSVLGGGSGANVLTF	TGCAGCGTTTTGGGCGGGGGCTCTGGGGCCAACGTCCTGACTTTC
TRBJ2-1	-	TRBV3-1/TRBV3-2	TRBD2	16	CASSQHPGRAGNEQFF	TGTGCCAGCAGCCAACATCCCGGGAGGGCCGGCAATGAGCAGTTCTTC
TRBJ2-5	-	TRBV11-2	-	14	CASSSWAGQETQYF	TGTGCCAGCAGCTCCTGGGCGGGACAAGAGACCCAGTACTTC
TRBJ1-5	-	TRBV19	-	15	CAGEMGQAINQPQHF	TGTGCCGGCGAAATGGGGCAGGCGATAAATCAGCCCCAGCATTTT
TRBJ2-7	once	TRBV5-1	TRBD1	15	CASSLEGQGVNEQYF	TGCGCCAGCAGCTTGGAGGGACAGGGGGTGAACGAGCAGTACTTC
TRBJ1-2	-	TRBV12-3/TRBV12-4	-	12	CASSLRKRGYTF	TGTGCCAGCAGTTTAAGAAAGAGGGGCTACACCTTC
TRBJ2-4	-	TRBV9	-	14	CASSEGGAKNIQYF	TGTGCCAGCAGTGAGGGTGGAGCCAAAAACATTCAGTACTTC
TRBJ2-1	-	TRBV4-2	TRBD2	19	CASSQGTVLLAGAYNEQFF	TGTGCCAGCAGCCAAGGCACCGTGTTACTAGCGGGAGCGTACAATGAGCAGTTCTTC
TRBJ2-5	-	TRBV5-1	TRBD2	15	CASSLAPGLVETQYF	TGCGCCAGCAGCTTGGCCCCGGGACTAGTGGAGACCCAGTACTTC
TRBJ2-1	-	TRBV11-2	-	15	CASSFGNSGYNEQFF	TGTGCCAGCAGCTTCGGGAATTCGGGATACAATGAGCAGTTCTTC
TRBJ2-1	-	TRBV7-9	TRBD2	16	CASSLRGTSGSDEQFF	TGTGCCAGCAGCCTGCGAGGGACTAGCGGGAGCGATGAGCAGTTCTTC
TRBJ2-1	once	TRBV4-1	-	17	CASSQDSRTVLYNEQFF	TGCGCCAGCAGCCAAGATAGCCGGACAGTCCTCTACAATGAGCAGTTCTTC
TRBJ2-7	-	TRBV7-9	TRBD1	14	CASPTTGTDYEQYF	TGTGCCAGCCCTACCACGGGGACAGACTACGAGCAGTACTTC
TRBJ1-5	-	TRBV2	-	15	CASSEQRLRDQPQHF	TGTGCCAGCAGTGAACAACGCCTTCGGGATCAGCCCCAGCATTTT
TRBJ2-2	-	TRBV4-2	-	16	CASSQDVGQSVGELFF	TGTGCCAGCAGCCAAGATGTTGGGCAGTCTGTCGGGGAGCTGTTTTTT
TRBJ2-1	-	TRBV10-3	-	14	CAIVSGDPHNEQFF	TGTGCCATCGTATCGGGAGATCCTCACAATGAGCAGTTCTTC
TRBJ2-1	few	TRBV28	TRBD2	15	CASSFRWTSGNEQFF	TGTGCCAGCAGTTTTCGTTGGACTAGCGGCAATGAGCAGTTCTTC
TRBJ2-7	-	TRBV2	TRBD2	16	CASSEAFTSGHYEQYF	TGTGCCAGCAGTGAAGCGTTCACTAGCGGGCACTACGAGCAGTACTTC
TRBJ2-5	-	TRBV28	TRBD1	14	CASSLIRGLETQYF	TGTGCCAGCAGTTTAATCAGGGGGCTTGAGACCCAGTACTTC
TRBJ1-1	-	TRBV25-1	-	13	CASSYRDYTEAFF	TGTGCCAGCAGTTACAGGGATTACACTGAAGCTTTCTTT
TRBJ1-1	once	TRBV13	-	14	CASSSKQRNTEAFF	TGTGCCAGCAGCTCCAAACAGAGGAACACTGAAGCTTTCTTT
TRBJ1-1	-	TRBV28	-	15	CASSSAHSGNTEAFF	TGTGCCAGCAGTTCCGCTCACTCCGGTAACACTGAAGCTTTCTTT
TRBJ2-4	-	TRBV5-4	TRBD2	18	CASSLASGGTLAKNIQYF	TGTGCCAGCAGCTTGGCTTCGGGGGGGACTCTAGCCAAAAACATTCAGTACTTC
TRBJ2-5	-	TRBV5-1	-	13	CASSLGQKETQYF	TGCGCCAGCAGCTTGGGACAGAAAGAGACCCAGTACTTC
TRBJ1-1	-	TRBV18	-	14	CASSPPGGGAKAFF	TGTGCCAGCTCACCACCAGGGGGGGGCGCAAAAGCTTTCTTT
TRBJ2-3	-	TRBV19	-	17	CASSAPLGGATTDTQYF	TGTGCCAGTAGTGCCCCTCTCGGAGGGGCTACCACAGATACGCAGTATTTT
TRBJ1-2	once	TRBV12-3/TRBV12-4	TRBD1	13	CASSFRDSNGYTF	TGTGCCAGCAGTTTTCGGGACAGTAATGGCTACACCTTC
TRBJ1-2	-	TRBV3-1/TRBV3-2	-	16	CASSHRDTLLSEGYTF	TGTGCCAGCAGCCACCGGGACACCCTACTATCGGAAGGCTACACCTTC